The 18 T cell receptor beta chains below all came from one sample that was sequenced in a study of CD8+CD57+ T cells in acquired aplastic anemia. The sequenced patients had an expansion of CD8+CD57+ cells seen by flow cytometry. The template used for profiling TCR beta VDJ and CDR3 was genomic DNA. TCRdb recomputed calls from the reads with MiXCR, one row per CDR3 protein. Of 160,000 or so distinct CDR3 sequences listed, 71% were seen once; the top ten hold approximately 50%. Sample: sorted CD4+, CD8+, or CD8+CD57+ T cells (not recorded which) from PBMCs. The receptor set was obtained from a human donor with aplastic anemia.

This clonotype occurred many times. The V and J genes are TRBV6-2 or TRBV6-3 and TRBJ1-5; no firm D call. The CDR3 covers 15 residues. Per the germline V gene, CDR1 is MNHEY and CDR2 is SVGEGT. The V end lost 4 bases, the J end lost 4 bases, and 14 bases lay between the germline ends. Here the CDR3 DNA reads TGTGCCAGCAGTTCCCAGGCTGGGAAGAATCAGCCCCAGCATTTT. This translates into CASSSQAGKNQPQHF.

The chain combines TRBV10-3 with TRBJ1-4; maybe TRBD1 (6 bases). The CDR3 runs 13 residues. Trimming shortened V by 6 bases and J by 10 bases, and 15 bases separated the two germline ends. Germline-derived CDR1 and CDR2 are ENHRY and SYGVKD. CDR3 DNA sequence: TGTGCCATCAGAGGACAGCCAACGGGAAAACTGTTTTTT. It encodes CAIRGQPTGKLFF.

The chain carries TRBV27 and TRBJ2-3; TRBD1 matches at 7 bases. CDR3 length equals 13 residues. V dropped 10 bases and J dropped 4; count of bases not matched to a gene: 8. Germline assignment: CDR1 MNHEY and CDR2 SMNVEV (reference sequence). The CDR3 region is CATRGWAADTQYF. The CDR3 DNA is TGTGCCACCAGGGGGTGGGCGGCAGATACGCAGTATTTT.

V usage is TRBV12-3 or TRBV12-4 and J usage is TRBJ2-7; maybe TRBD1 (5 bases). This CDR3 region has 13 residues. V lost 6 bases, J lost 3 bases, and 12 bases lay in between. Here the CDR3 DNA reads TGTGCCAGCAGGACAGAGCTAAACTACGAGCAGTACTTC. Translating gives CASRTELNYEQYF.

This rearrangement joins TRBV10-3 to TRBJ2-3; the D is unclear. The germline V gene encodes CDR1 ENHRY and CDR2 SYGVKD. V lost 1 base and J 4 bases, leaving 9 bases between the germline ends. The CDR3 runs to 14 residues. Here the CDR3 reads CAISEWTQADTQYF. The CDR3 DNA reads as TGTGCCATCAGTGAGTGGACCCAGGCAGATACGCAGTATTTT.

The chain employs TRBV7-9 and TRBJ2-5; tentative D call: TRBD1 (6 bases). The CDR3 has 14 residues. The germline V gene encodes CDR1 SEHNR and CDR2 FQNEAQ (reference sequence). The V end was cut by 3 bases, the J end by 0 bases, with 8 bases between. This CDR3 is CASSFRDNQETQYF. The CDR3 DNA reads as TGTGCCAGCAGCTTCCGGGACAACCAAGAGACCCAGTACTTC.

Regarding this clonotype: The junction differs from germline at one of its ends, possibly a read error. J is TRBJ2-7 and V is TRBV5-8; 8 bases match TRBD1. CDR1 is SGHTS and CDR2 is YDEGEE in the germline V gene. The CDR3 spans 14 residues. The CDR3 DNA is TGTGCCAGCAGCCCCAGGGGGCGGCTCTACGAGCAGGACTTC. This codes for CASSPRGRLYEQDF.

The chain carries TRBV7-9 and TRBJ2-7; D is possibly TRBD1 (6 bases). The V gene lost 0 bases and the J gene lost 4 bases, with 16 bases spanning the gap. The germline CDR1 and CDR2 sequences are SEHNR and FQNEAQ (reference sequence). The CDR3 totals 16 residues. The CDR3, as DNA: TGTGCCAGCAGCTTAGCGGAAGAAGGACAGAAGTACGAGCAGTACTTC. Translated, it gives CASSLAEEGQKYEQYF. The whole variable domain, filled in from reference TRBV7-9 and TRBJ2-7, reads DTGVSQNPRHKITKRGQNVTFRCDPISEHNRLYWYRQTLGQGPEFLTYFQNEAQLEKSRLLSDRFSAERPKGSFSTLEIQRTEQGDSAMYLCASSLAEEGQKYEQYFGPGTRLTVT.

This clonotype was seen just once. J is TRBJ1-3 and V is TRBV12-3 or TRBV12-4; possibly TRBD1 for D (6 bases). V was cut by 5 bases and J by 4 bases, with 9 bases left in between. This CDR3 is built from 13 residues. The CDR3 nucleotides are TGTGCCAGCAGTGGACAGCGCGGAAACACCATATATTTT. This codes for CASSGQRGNTIYF.

The chain employs TRBV15 and TRBJ2-1; TRBD2 matches 8 bases. The J segment lost 5 bases and the V segment lost 3 bases, leaving 9 bases of the junction unmatched. This CDR3 is built from 16 residues. Germline values: CDR1 LNHNV, CDR2 YYDKDF (reference sequence). Here the CDR3 reads CATSRIAGLGDNEQFF. The CDR3 coding sequence is TGTGCCACCAGCAGGATAGCGGGACTGGGCGACAATGAGCAGTTCTTC.

The rearrangement joins TRBV20-1 to TRBJ2-7; the match to TRBD2 covers 9 bases. The CDR3 contains 14 residues. Germline V gene sequence: CDR1 DFQATT, CDR2 SNEGSKA (reference sequence). V lost 2 bases to trimming and J lost 4 bases; unmatched junction nucleotides: 6. The CDR3 region is CSARYISGGYEQYF. DNA for the CDR3: TGCAGTGCTAGATACATTAGCGGGGGTTACGAGCAGTACTTC.

The rearrangement links TRBV6-5 to TRBJ2-6, with D uncertain. Trimming shortened V by 4 bases and J by 1 base, and 8 bases separated the two germline ends. There are 15 residues in the CDR3. Germline assignment: CDR1 MNHEY and CDR2 SVGAGI. The CDR3 region is CASSWAESGANVLTF. The CDR3 bases are TGTGCCAGCAGTTGGGCTGAGTCTGGGGCCAACGTCCTGACTTTC.

This chain joins TRBV5-6 and TRBJ2-7; the match to TRBD2 covers 9 bases. V lost 4 bases and J lost 2; bases outside the gene matches: 7. The germline V gene has CDR1 SGHDT and CDR2 YYEEEE. CDR3 length: 15 amino acids. In DNA form, the CDR3 reads TGTGCCAGCAGCACCCGGGAGCGGGGGGCCTACGAGCAGTACTTC. This sequence encodes CASSTRERGAYEQYF.

This chain connects TRBV10-3 to TRBJ2-7; D is tentatively TRBD1 or TRBD2 (5 bases each). CDR3 length equals 13 residues. Germline CDR1 and CDR2: ENHRY and SYGVKD. Trimming took 4 bases from V and 6 from J, leaving 13 bases between them. CDR3 coding DNA: TGTGCCATCAGTGGAATGGGGGTGGTCGAGCAGTACTTC. Protein product: CAISGMGVVEQYF.

Only a few counts were recorded for this clonotype. CDR3 in DNA: TGTGCCAGCAGTCCCAGTCGGACTAGTACCGGGGAGCTGTTTTTT. Residues: CASSPSRTSTGELFF. The chain combines TRBV9 with TRBJ2-2; 7 nucleotides agree with TRBD2. The CDR3 is 15 amino acids. Germline trimming cut 5 bases from V and 5 bases from J; bases unmatched to any gene: 9. Germline V gene lookup returns CDR1 SGDLS and CDR2 YYNGEE.

V and J are TRBV7-2 and TRBJ1-6; D unclear. The CDR3 is 13 amino acids. The V gene's germline CDR1 is SGHTA and CDR2 FQGNSA. V was clipped by 1 base and J by 9 bases, with 7 bases between them. The CDR3: CASSLVPISPLHF. For the CDR3, the DNA is TGTGCCAGCAGCTTAGTCCCAATTTCACCCCTCCACTTT. The variable domain in full, with the rest retrieved from reference TRBV7-2 and TRBJ1-6, is GAGVSQSPSNKVTEKGKDVELRCDPISGHTALYWYRQSLGQGLEFLIYFQGNSAPDKSGLPSDRFSAERTGGSVSTLTIQRTQQEDSAVYLCASSLVPISPLHFGNGTRLTVT.

This clonotype has just a few counts. The chain combines TRBV7-8 with TRBJ1-6; D uncertain. The V end was cut by 2 bases, the J end by 9 bases, with 11 bases between. The CDR3 spans 14 residues. Looked up from germline, CDR1 is SGHVS and CDR2 is FQNEAQ. The CDR3 nucleotides are TGTGCCAGCAGCTTATTCCCAGACCTTTCACCCCTCCACTTT. Protein product: CASSLFPDLSPLHF.

This clonotype appeared a single time. The rearrangement links TRBV11-2 to TRBJ2-7; 12 bases map to TRBD2. The germline V gene has CDR1 SGHAT and CDR2 FQNNGV. The CDR3 extends over 15 amino acids. J gave up 4 bases and V 5 bases, and 6 bases lay outside the gene matches. The CDR3 region is CASSLGTSGLYEQYF. CDR3 DNA sequence: TGTGCCAGCAGCCTAGGGACTAGCGGGCTATACGAGCAGTACTTC.